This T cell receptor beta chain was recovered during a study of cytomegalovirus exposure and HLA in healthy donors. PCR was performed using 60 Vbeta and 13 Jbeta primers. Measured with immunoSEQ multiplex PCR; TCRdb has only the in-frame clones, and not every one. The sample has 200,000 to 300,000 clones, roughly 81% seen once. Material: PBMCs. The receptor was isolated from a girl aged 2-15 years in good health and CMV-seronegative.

CDR3 nucleotides: TGCGCCAGCAGGCCCCGGGACAGGTTGGGGCCTAATGAAAAACTGTTTTTT. Protein sequence: CASRPRDRLGPNEKLFF. The V call is TRBV5-1, the J call TRBJ1-4; TRBD1 agrees at 8 bases. V shed 5 bases and J 3 bases; nucleotides not matched to a gene: 12. Per the germline V gene, CDR1 is SGHRS and CDR2 is YFSETQ. This CDR3 comprises 17 residues.